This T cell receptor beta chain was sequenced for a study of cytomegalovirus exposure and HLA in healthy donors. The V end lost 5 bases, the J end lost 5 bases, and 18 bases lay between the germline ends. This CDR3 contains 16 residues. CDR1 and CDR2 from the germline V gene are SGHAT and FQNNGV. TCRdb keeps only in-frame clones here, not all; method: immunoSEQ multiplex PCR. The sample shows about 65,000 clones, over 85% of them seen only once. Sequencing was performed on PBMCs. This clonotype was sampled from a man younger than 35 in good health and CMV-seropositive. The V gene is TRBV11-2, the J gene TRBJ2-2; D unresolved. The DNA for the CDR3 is TGTGCCAGCAGCCAAGTAGCCCAGTCGGGTACCGGGGAGCTGTTTTTT. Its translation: CASSQVAQSGTGELFF.